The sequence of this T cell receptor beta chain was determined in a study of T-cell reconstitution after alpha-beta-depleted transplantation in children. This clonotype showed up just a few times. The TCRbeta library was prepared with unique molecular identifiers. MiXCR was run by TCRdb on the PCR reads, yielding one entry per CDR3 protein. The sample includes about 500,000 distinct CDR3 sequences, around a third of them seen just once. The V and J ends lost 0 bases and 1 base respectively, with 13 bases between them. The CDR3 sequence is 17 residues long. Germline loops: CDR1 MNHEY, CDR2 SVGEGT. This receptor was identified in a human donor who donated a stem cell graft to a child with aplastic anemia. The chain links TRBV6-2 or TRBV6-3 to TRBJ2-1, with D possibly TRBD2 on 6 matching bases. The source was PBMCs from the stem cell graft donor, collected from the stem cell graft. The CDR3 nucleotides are TGTGCCAGCAGTTACTCGGTTCGGGACTTATCCTACAATGAGCAGTTCTTC. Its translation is CASSYSVRDLSYNEQFF.